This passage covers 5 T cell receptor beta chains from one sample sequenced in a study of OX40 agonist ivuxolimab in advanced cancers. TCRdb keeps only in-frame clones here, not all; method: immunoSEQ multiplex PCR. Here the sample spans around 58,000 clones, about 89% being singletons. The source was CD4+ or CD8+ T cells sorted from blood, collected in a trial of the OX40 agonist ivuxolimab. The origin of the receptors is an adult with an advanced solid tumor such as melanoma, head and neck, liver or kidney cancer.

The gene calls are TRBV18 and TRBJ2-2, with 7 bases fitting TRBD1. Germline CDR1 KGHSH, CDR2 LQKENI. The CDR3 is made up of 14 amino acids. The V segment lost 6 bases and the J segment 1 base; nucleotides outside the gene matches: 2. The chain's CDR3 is CASSGQRNTGELFF. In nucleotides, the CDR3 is TGTGCCAGCTCGGGACAGAGGAACACCGGGGAGCTGTTTTTT.

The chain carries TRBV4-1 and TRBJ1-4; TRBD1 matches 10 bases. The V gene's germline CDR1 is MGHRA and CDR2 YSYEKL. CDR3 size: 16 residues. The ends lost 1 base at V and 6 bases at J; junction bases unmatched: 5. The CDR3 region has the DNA TGCGCCAGCAGCCAAGGGCAGGGACAGGGGTATGAAAAACTGTTTTTT. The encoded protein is CASSQGQGQGYEKLFF.

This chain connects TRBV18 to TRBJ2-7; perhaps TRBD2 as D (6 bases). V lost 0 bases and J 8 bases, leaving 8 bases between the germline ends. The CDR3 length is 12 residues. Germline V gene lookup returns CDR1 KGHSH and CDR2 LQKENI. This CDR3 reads CASSPPGGKQYF. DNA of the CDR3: TGTGCCAGCTCACCACCGGGGGGAAAGCAGTACTTC.

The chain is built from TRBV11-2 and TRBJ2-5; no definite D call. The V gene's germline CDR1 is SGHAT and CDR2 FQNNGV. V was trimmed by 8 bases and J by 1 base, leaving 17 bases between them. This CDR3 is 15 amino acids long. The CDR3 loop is CASRTSRSSQETQYF. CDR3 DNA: TGTGCCAGCCGAACCTCCAGGTCCTCCCAAGAGACCCAGTACTTC.

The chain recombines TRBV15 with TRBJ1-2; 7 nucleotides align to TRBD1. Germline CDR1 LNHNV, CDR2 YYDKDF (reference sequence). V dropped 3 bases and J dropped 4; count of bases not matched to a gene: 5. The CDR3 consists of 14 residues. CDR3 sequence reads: CATSRPGQPYGYTF. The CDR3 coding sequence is TGTGCCACCAGCAGGCCGGGACAGCCCTATGGCTACACCTTC.